Each of the 22 T cell receptor beta chains below was sequenced from the same sample in a study of blood T cell repertoires in COVID-19 (dated by TCRdb to between 2020 and 2021). The method was the immunoSEQ multiplex PCR assay. TCRdb's version of the immuneACCESS table is confined to in-frame rearrangements and falls short of the full clone set. An unresolved V gene accounts for under half of the shortfall where checked; the remainder is of unknown origin. This sample holds fewer than 200,000 clones; about 85% were observed only once. Clones ranked in the top ten supply approximately 5.6% of the sample. Sample: PBMCs or T cells enriched from blood (not recorded which). Receptors originate from a woman aged 40 to 55 with acute COVID-19.

This chain connects TRBV21-1 to TRBJ2-7; TRBD2, as called in the table, went unchecked against the DNA. TRBV21-1 is deemed a pseudogene. This CDR3 region has 18 residues. The CDR3 nucleotides are TGTGCCGGACGATGCGCCGGACTAGCGGGAGGGCGAGTCCCCGAGCAGTACTTC. Its protein is CAGRCAGLAGGRVPEQYF.

This chain joins TRBV7-9 and TRBJ2-7; no clear D gene. Trimming removed 2 bases at V and 2 bases at J, with 10 bases between. Per the germline V gene, CDR1 is SEHNR and CDR2 is FQNEAQ (reference sequence). The CDR3 has 14 residues. The CDR3 nucleotides read TGTGCCAGCAGCTTAAGCAGGTTGGCCTACGAGCAGTACTTC. This sequence encodes CASSLSRLAYEQYF.

This clone was seen a few times. V gene TRBV7-3 combines with J gene TRBJ2-1; 9 bases align to TRBD2. Germline values: CDR1 SGHTA, CDR2 FQGTGA. The CDR3 covers 17 residues. Trimming at V came to 4 bases and at J to 6 bases, leaving 13 bases not matched to a gene. CDR3 in amino acids: CASSSQPGTSISNEQFF. CDR3 in DNA: TGTGCCAGCAGCTCCCAACCCGGGACTAGCATTTCCAATGAGCAGTTCTTC.

The gene calls are TRBV5-4 and TRBJ2-2; TRBD2 might be the D (6 bases). Germline V lookup: CDR1 SGHNT, CDR2 YYREEE (reference sequence). The length of the CDR3 is 15 residues. Deletions cut 3 bases from V and 0 bases from J, with 9 bases between. As DNA, the CDR3 is TGTGCCAGCAGCTATAGCGGCTCGAACACCGGGGAGCTGTTTTTT. Amino acids: CASSYSGSNTGELFF.

This clone was detected once. This sequence joins TRBV5-1 and TRBJ1-4, with D unresolved. Trimming left V 5 bases short and J 7 bases short, with 24 bases between. Germline CDR1 and CDR2: SGHRS and YFSETQ. The CDR3 has 17 amino acids. The CDR3: CASRAGLDSQIGEKLFF. In nucleotides, the CDR3 is TGCGCCAGCAGAGCGGGCCTTGACTCCCAGATTGGTGAAAAACTGTTTTTT.

The chain couples TRBV7-9 to TRBJ2-7; 7 bases line up with TRBD2. CDR3 length: 15 residues. V trimming: 0 bases; J trimming: 5 bases; junction bases outside the gene matches: 7. Looked up from germline, CDR1 is SEHNR and CDR2 is FQNEAQ (reference sequence). The CDR3 loop is CASSLASGGRNEQYF. CDR3 sequence (DNA): TGTGCCAGCAGCTTAGCTTCGGGAGGCCGCAACGAGCAGTACTTC.

The gene calls are TRBV3-1 (or the pseudogene TRBV3-2) and TRBJ1-5; TRBD1 is a possible D gene (6 bases). Germline V CDR1 and CDR2: LGHDT, YNNKEL (reference sequence). CDR3 length: 15 amino acids. Between the trimmed V and J ends, which lost 4 bases and 5 bases, there was a span of 15 bases. The CDR3 is CASSPHRAGDQPQHF. CDR3 nucleotide sequence: TGTGCCAGCAGCCCACACAGGGCGGGGGATCAGCCCCAGCATTTT.

The gene calls are TRBV12-5 and TRBJ2-5; TRBD2 aligns across 11 bases. The CDR3 has 23 residues. After removal of 0 bases from V and 1 base from J, the junction contained 22 bases not matched to a gene. CDR1 and CDR2 from the germline V gene are LGHNT and FRNRAP. The CDR3 is CASGLVVGGLAGGRGPRQETQYF. CDR3 in DNA: TGTGCTAGTGGTTTGGTTGTAGGGGGCCTAGCGGGAGGAAGGGGGCCTCGCCAAGAGACCCAGTACTTC.

This clone was recorded only once. The chain uses TRBV5-4 and TRBJ2-5; D is uncertain. This CDR3 spans 16 amino acids. V gave up 2 bases and J gave up 1 base, with 15 bases separating them. Germline CDR1 reads SGHNT; CDR2 reads YYREEE (reference sequence). The CDR3 protein is CASSFAGSESQETQYF. The CDR3 bases are TGTGCCAGCAGCTTTGCCGGGTCTGAGAGCCAAGAGACCCAGTACTTC.

J is TRBJ2-7 and V is TRBV7-3, with TRBD1 as a possible D gene (5 bases). The germline V gene has CDR1 SGHTA and CDR2 FQGTGA. V was cut by 5 bases and J by 2 bases, with 13 bases left in between. This CDR3 contains 14 residues. The CDR3 here is CASSILPGTYEQYF. The CDR3 nucleotides read TGTGCCAGCAGCATCCTCCCAGGGACCTACGAGCAGTACTTC.

This chain joins TRBV5-1 and TRBJ2-7; TRBD2 might be the D (6 bases). V was shortened by 2 bases and J by 4 bases, with 16 bases between the two germline ends. The CDR3 totals 15 residues. Germline V CDR1 and CDR2: SGHRS, YFSETQ. The CDR3 nucleotides are TGCGCCAGCAGCTTTGACGGGAGCGAGGTTTACGAGCAGTACGTC. Its translation is CASSFDGSEVYEQYV.

This clone was recorded a few times. The chain joins TRBV3-1 (or the pseudogene TRBV3-2) to TRBJ2-3; D might be TRBD2 (5 bases). Trimming took off 4 bases at V and 0 bases at J, with 11 bases between the two ends. The CDR3 is 15 residues long. Germline-derived CDR1 and CDR2 are LGHDT and YNNKEL (reference sequence). CDR3 DNA sequence: TGTGCCAGCAGCCGAGCGGAACTTAGCACAGATACGCAGTATTTT. It encodes CASSRAELSTDTQYF.

The chain joins TRBV7-9 to TRBJ2-3; tentative D call: TRBD2 (7 bases). This CDR3 comprises 15 residues. The germline gives CDR1 SEHNR, CDR2 FQNEAQ (reference sequence). The V and J ends lost 0 bases and 4 bases respectively, with 11 bases between them. The CDR3, as DNA: TGTGCCAGCAGCTTAGCGGGGGGGCGCGCAGATACGCAGTATTTT. Its translation is CASSLAGGRADTQYF.

J is TRBJ1-1 and V is TRBV28, with 7 bases identical to TRBD1. After removal of 3 bases from V and 10 bases from J, the junction contained 17 bases not matched to a gene. The V gene's germline CDR1 is MDHEN and CDR2 SYDVKM. This CDR3 spans 16 amino acids. The CDR3 sequence is CASSLAPKDRPGGAFF. CDR3 DNA: TGTGCCAGCAGTTTGGCCCCTAAGGACCGTCCAGGGGGAGCTTTCTTT.

This chain connects TRBV6-5 to TRBJ2-7; tentative D call: TRBD2 (6 bases). V lost 3 bases to trimming and J lost 6 bases, with 18 bases between them. CDR3 length: 15 amino acids. Looked up from germline, CDR1 is MNHEY and CDR2 is SVGAGI. The CDR3 region is CASSYPGTPIVEQYF. The DNA for the CDR3 is TGTGCCAGCAGTTATCCCGGGACTCCGATCGTCGAGCAGTACTTC.

V and J are TRBV7-9 and TRBJ1-2; no reliable D call. Germline V gene sequence: CDR1 SEHNR, CDR2 FQNEAQ (reference sequence). Trimming left V 1 base short and J 4 bases short, with 13 bases between. The length of the CDR3 is 15 residues. Here the CDR3 reads CASSLGGETSYGYTF. CDR3 nucleotide sequence: TGTGCCAGCAGCTTAGGTGGGGAGACGAGCTATGGCTACACCTTC.

DNA of the CDR3: TGCGCCAGCAGCCCCCGGACAGACGGGGAGCTGTTTTTT. Amino acid sequence: CASSPRTDGELFF. The J gene is TRBJ2-2, the V gene TRBV5-1; tentative D call: TRBD1 (6 bases). The CDR3 extends over 13 amino acids. The germline gives CDR1 SGHRS, CDR2 YFSETQ. With 4 bases removed from V and 7 bases from J, the gap between germline ends came to 11 bases.

On this clone: One end of the junction varies from germline; a read error may be responsible. The J gene is TRBJ1-4, the V gene TRBV15, with D hard to call. The CDR3 covers 14 residues. CDR1 is LNHNV and CDR2 is YYDKDF in the germline V gene (reference sequence). CDR3 DNA sequence: TGTGCCACCAGAAGAGGAGCTCTTAATGAAAAACTGTTTTTT. Its translation: CATRRGALNEKLFF.

The DNA for the CDR3 is TGCGCCAGCAGCCAAGATCTGACAGGGTCTAATTCACCCCTCCACTTT. This gives the protein CASSQDLTGSNSPLHF. The chain joins TRBV4-1 to TRBJ1-6; 7 nucleotides align to TRBD1. The CDR3 spans 16 residues. The germline V gene encodes CDR1 MGHRA and CDR2 YSYEKL. With 0 bases clipped from V and 6 bases from J, the junction kept 5 bases outside the gene matches.

The V and J genes are TRBV7-8 and TRBJ2-5; TRBD2 agrees at 7 bases. There are 15 residues in the CDR3. Germline V gene sequence: CDR1 SGHVS, CDR2 FQNEAQ. V lost 3 bases, J lost 4 bases, and 8 bases stayed unmatched. In DNA form, the CDR3 reads TGTGCCAGCAGCTTGGGAGGGGCAGGGCGAGAGACCCAGTACTTC. It translates to CASSLGGAGRETQYF. Filled out from reference TRBV7-8 and TRBJ2-5, the complete variable domain reads GAGVSQSPRYKVAKRGQDVALRCDPISGHVSLFWYQQALGQGPEFLTYFQNEAQLDKSGLPSDRFFAERPEGSVSTLKIQRTQQEDSAVYLCASSLGGAGRETQYFGPGTRLLVL.

This rearrangement joins TRBV10-2 to TRBJ2-1, with D uncertain. The CDR3 is 11 residues long. Trimming took 4 bases from V and 8 from J, leaving 6 bases between them. Germline CDR1 reads WSHSY; CDR2 reads SAAADI. This CDR3 reads CASSASDEQFF. The CDR3 nucleotides are TGCGCCAGCAGTGCCTCGGATGAGCAGTTCTTC.

The chain recombines TRBV27 with TRBJ2-1; 11 nucleotides line up with TRBD1. CDR1 is MNHEY and CDR2 is SMNVEV in the germline V gene (reference sequence). V trimming: 6 bases; J trimming: 7 bases; junction bases outside the gene matches: 8. The CDR3 covers 15 residues. CDR3 bases: TGTGCCAGCAGACTACCCGGACAGGGGGCAAATGAGCAGTTCTTC. This codes for CASRLPGQGANEQFF.